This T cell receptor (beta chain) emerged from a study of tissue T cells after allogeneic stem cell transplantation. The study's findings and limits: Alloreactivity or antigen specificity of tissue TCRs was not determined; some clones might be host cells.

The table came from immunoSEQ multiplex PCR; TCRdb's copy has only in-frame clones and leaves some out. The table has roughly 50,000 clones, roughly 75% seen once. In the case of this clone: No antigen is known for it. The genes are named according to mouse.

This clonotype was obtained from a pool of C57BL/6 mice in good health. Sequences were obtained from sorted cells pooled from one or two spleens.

The DNA read from the CDR3 is TGTGCCAGCAGCCAAGCTGGGGGAGGGAGCACCCAGTAC. Amino acid sequence: CASSQAGGGSTQY. The whole CDR3 protein reads CASSQAGGGSTQYF. The chain has TRBV2 and TRBJ2-5, with 7 bases aligning to TRBD2. The read finishes 1 residue shy of the CDR3 end, and the germline J gene is used to complete it. Germline CDR1 LGHNA, CDR2 YSYQKL. This CDR3 contains 14 residues. The trim removed 1 base at V and 8 bases at J, leaving 6 bases unmatched.